The 26 T cell receptor beta chains below come from one sample, sequenced in a study of Tregs in tolerant kidney transplant recipients. Assay: immunoSEQ multiplex PCR; the TCRdb copy retains only in-frame clones and omits some. The sample lists tens of thousands of clones, 85% to 90% occurring once. Sequences were derived from CD4+ T cells from blood, sampled before the transplant. Receptors originate from a human donor who received a combined kidney and bone marrow transplant.

This rearrangement joins TRBV7-9 to TRBJ1-1; 7 positions agree with TRBD1. Germline V lookup: CDR1 SEHNR, CDR2 FQNEAQ (reference sequence). The CDR3 spans 13 residues. Trimming removed 5 bases from V and 2 bases from J; junction bases left unmatched: 2. CDR3 nucleotides: TGTGCCAGCAGCCGGGACAGTAACACTGAAGCTTTCTTT. This translates into CASSRDSNTEAFF.

The chain employs TRBV6-5 and TRBJ1-1; D remains unclear. Germline lookup yields CDR1 MNHEY and CDR2 SVGAGI. The V gene lost 8 bases and the J gene lost 9 bases, with 16 bases spanning the gap. This CDR3 comprises 12 residues. CDR3: CASHRRYSQAFF. As DNA, the CDR3 is TGTGCCAGCCATAGGAGGTACAGTCAAGCTTTCTTT.

This rearrangement joins TRBV7-9 to TRBJ1-3; 10 positions match TRBD1. Germline trimming cut 4 bases from V and 4 bases from J; bases unmatched to any gene: 4. This CDR3 contains 15 residues. Looked up from germline, CDR1 is SEHNR and CDR2 is FQNEAQ (reference sequence). The CDR3 loop is CASSYGQGGGNTIYF. CDR3 bases: TGTGCCAGCAGCTACGGACAGGGGGGAGGAAACACCATATATTTT.

V is TRBV11-2 and J is TRBJ2-5, with TRBD2 matching 12 bases. Trimming removed 5 bases from V and 5 bases from J; junction bases left unmatched: 12. CDR3 length: 17 amino acids. Per germline, CDR1 SGHAT and CDR2 FQNNGV. CDR3 sequence: CASSLGGASGRAETQYF. The CDR3 nucleotides are TGTGCCAGCAGCCTGGGGGGGGCTAGCGGGAGGGCCGAGACCCAGTACTTC.

V gene TRBV9 combines with J gene TRBJ1-3; D gene uncertain. With 1 base removed from V and 4 bases from J, the gap between germline ends came to 9 bases. Germline assignment: CDR1 SGDLS and CDR2 YYNGEE. The CDR3 covers 14 residues. The CDR3 loop reads CASSVMAGGNTIYF. CDR3 coding DNA: TGTGCCAGCAGCGTAATGGCAGGAGGAAACACCATATATTTT.

The chain recombines TRBV28 with TRBJ2-4; 10 bases map to TRBD2. Germline values: CDR1 MDHEN, CDR2 SYDVKM. Trimming took 4 bases from V and 6 from J; bases not matched to a gene: 21. There are 20 residues in the CDR3. The CDR3 spells CASSSINPSASGSVGNIQYF. The CDR3 region has the DNA TGTGCCAGCAGTTCTATAAACCCCTCGGCTAGCGGGAGCGTAGGAAACATTCAGTACTTC.

For the CDR3, the DNA is TGTGCCAGCAGTTTCCTAGCGGGAGCAGATACGCAGTATTTT. It yields the protein CASSFLAGADTQYF. This chain connects TRBV27 to TRBJ2-3, with 10 nucleotides matching TRBD2. The CDR3 runs to 14 residues. The ends lost 3 bases at V and 4 bases at J; junction bases unmatched: 1. The V gene's germline CDR1 is MNHEY and CDR2 SMNVEV (reference sequence).

This chain joins TRBV28 and TRBJ2-3; TRBD1 matches at 9 bases. With 2 bases clipped from V and 2 bases from J, the junction kept 2 bases outside the gene matches. CDR1 MDHEN and CDR2 SYDVKM come from the germline V gene. This CDR3 is 15 amino acids long. The CDR3, as DNA: TGTGCCAGCAGTTTAAGGACAGGGGTCACAGATACGCAGTATTTT. Translation gives CASSLRTGVTDTQYF.

The chain joins TRBV7-8 to TRBJ2-7; TRBD2 matches at 9 bases. V shed 5 bases, J shed 4 bases, and the junction held 15 bases outside the gene matches. The CDR3 loop spans 17 amino acids. The germline CDR1 and CDR2 sequences are SGHVS and FQNEAQ. The CDR3 DNA reads TGTGCCAGCAGCCCCCGCTGGCGGGAGGGCCCATTGTACGAGCAGTACTTC. Its translation: CASSPRWREGPLYEQYF.

The genes are TRBV29-1 and TRBJ2-2; 8 nucleotides match TRBD2. The CDR3 runs 16 residues. Trimming at V came to 4 bases and at J to 5 bases, leaving 12 bases not matched to a gene. Looked up from germline, CDR1 is SQVTM and CDR2 is ANQGSEA. The CDR3 DNA follows: TGCAGCGTTGCAGGTTTAGGGACTAGTCGTACCGGGGAGCTGTTTTTT. The encoded protein is CSVAGLGTSRTGELFF.

CDR3 protein: CAISDGLAGTLDEQYF. The DNA of the CDR3 is TGTGCCATCAGTGACGGTCTAGCGGGAACATTGGACGAGCAGTACTTC. The gene calls are TRBV10-3 and TRBJ2-7, with 9 bases identical to TRBD2. The CDR3 loop spans 16 amino acids. The ends lost 3 bases at V and 5 bases at J; junction bases unmatched: 11. Per the germline V gene, CDR1 is ENHRY and CDR2 is SYGVKD.

J is TRBJ1-2 and V is TRBV28, with 7 bases fitting TRBD1. The CDR3 totals 14 residues. Germline-derived CDR1 and CDR2 are MDHEN and SYDVKM. The V gene end was trimmed by 6 bases and the J gene end by 3 bases; junction bases not matched to a gene: 7. CDR3 loop: CASRGADRYYGYTF. CDR3 DNA: TGTGCCAGCAGAGGTGCGGACAGGTACTATGGCTACACCTTC.

The V gene is TRBV29-1, the J gene TRBJ2-7; the D gene is possibly TRBD2 (5 bases). The CDR3 loop spans 14 amino acids. Trimming pared 4 bases from V and 0 bases from J, leaving 13 bases between. Per the germline V gene, CDR1 is SQVTM and CDR2 is ANQGSEA. The CDR3 is CSVVSGKSSYEQYF. In nucleotides, the CDR3 is TGCAGCGTTGTAAGCGGAAAGAGCTCCTACGAGCAGTACTTC.

The genes are TRBV23-1 and TRBJ2-2; possible D gene TRBD1, 5 bases. TRBV23-1 is sorted into the ORF group, with uncertain function. Trimming left V 6 bases short and J 5 bases short, with 16 bases between. This CDR3 is built from 15 residues. CDR3 region: CASSLIQDSTGELFF. The CDR3 region has the DNA TGCGCCAGCAGCTTGATACAGGATTCTACCGGGGAGCTGTTTTTT.

The V gene is TRBV28, the J gene TRBJ1-1; 9 bases match TRBD1. V trimming: 5 bases; J trimming: 8 bases; junction bases outside the gene matches: 15. Germline CDR1 reads MDHEN; CDR2 reads SYDVKM. The CDR3 is made up of 16 amino acids. The CDR3 reads CASSPRTGVGLREAFF. Written as DNA, the CDR3 is TGTGCCAGCAGTCCGCGGACAGGGGTGGGACTAAGAGAAGCTTTCTTT.

V usage is TRBV28 and J usage is TRBJ1-1, with D possibly TRBD1 on 6 matching bases. Trimming took off 5 bases at V and 7 bases at J, with 20 bases between the two ends. This CDR3 has 15 residues. Germline CDR1 and CDR2: MDHEN and SYDVKM. The CDR3 DNA is TGTGCCAGCAGTCCCCTGGAGGGGGGGCGAATTGAAGCTTTCTTT. This encodes CASSPLEGGRIEAFF.

The CDR3 DNA follows: TGTGCCAGCAGCTTAGCCCACAGGGGGCGGACTGAAGCTTTCTTT. This codes for CASSLAHRGRTEAFF. The chain combines TRBV11-2 with TRBJ1-1; 9 nucleotides align to TRBD1. The germline V gene encodes CDR1 SGHAT and CDR2 FQNNGV. This CDR3 is built from 15 residues. V was pared by 1 base and J by 5 bases, with 5 bases of the junction left unmatched.

V gene TRBV27 combines with J gene TRBJ1-5; TRBD1 aligns across 7 bases. This CDR3 has 14 amino acids. CDR1 is MNHEY and CDR2 is SMNVEV in the germline V gene (reference sequence). V lost 3 bases to trimming and J lost 5 bases; unmatched junction nucleotides: 4. CDR3: CASSFQGQHQPQHF. The CDR3, as DNA: TGTGCCAGCAGTTTCCAGGGACAGCATCAGCCCCAGCATTTT.

The chain has TRBV7-2 and TRBJ1-1; a weak D match, TRBD1 (6 bases). V was clipped by 6 bases and J by 1 base, with 15 bases between them. The CDR3 runs 15 residues. The germline V gene has CDR1 SGHTA and CDR2 FQGNSA. CDR3 protein: CASRINDRTNTEAFF. The CDR3 coding sequence is TGTGCCAGCAGAATAAACGACAGGACGAACACTGAAGCTTTCTTT.

The rearrangement uses TRBV7-2 and TRBJ1-2, with TRBD1 identical over 7 bases. The V segment lost 3 bases and the J segment 1 base; nucleotides outside the gene matches: 5. The CDR3 loop spans 15 amino acids. The germline V gene encodes CDR1 SGHTA and CDR2 FQGNSA. The CDR3 coding sequence is TGTGCCAGCAGCTTTGGGACAGTCAATAACTATGGCTACACCTTC. Amino acids: CASSFGTVNNYGYTF.

The chain employs TRBV6-1 and TRBJ2-3, with D possibly TRBD2 on 5 matching bases. This CDR3 is built from 16 residues. V lost 3 bases to trimming and J lost 6 bases, with 19 bases between them. Germline CDR1 is MNHNS and CDR2 is SASEGT. CDR3 DNA sequence: TGTGCCAGCAGTGAGCCGGGATTTCTTAGAGGGGATACGCAGTATTTT. Translated, it gives CASSEPGFLRGDTQYF.

The chain uses TRBV7-2 and TRBJ1-5; no clear D. This CDR3 has 15 residues. CDR1 SGHTA and CDR2 FQGNSA come from the germline V gene. The V end was cut by 5 bases, the J end by 3 bases, with 14 bases between. CDR3 coding DNA: TGTGCCAGCAGCGTCGAGGGAGAATCCAATCAGCCCCAGCATTTT. It translates to CASSVEGESNQPQHF.

V is TRBV5-1 and J is TRBJ2-1; 10 bases are shared with TRBD2. Germline CDR1 reads SGHRS; CDR2 reads YFSETQ. This CDR3 is built from 16 residues. The V gene end was trimmed by 4 bases and the J gene end by 6 bases; junction bases not matched to a gene: 10. The chain's CDR3 is CASSPRTSGSGNEQFF. CDR3 nucleotide sequence: TGCGCCAGCAGCCCACGGACTAGCGGTAGTGGCAATGAGCAGTTCTTC.

V gene TRBV10-3 combines with J gene TRBJ2-7; a weak D match, TRBD2 (5 bases). The germline V gene has CDR1 ENHRY and CDR2 SYGVKD. With 10 bases removed from V and 2 bases from J, the gap between germline ends came to 9 bases. The CDR3 consists of 11 residues. CDR3 nucleotide sequence: TGTGCCAGCTCGGGGACCTACGAGCAGTACTTC. Translating it yields CASSGTYEQYF.

The chain recombines TRBV27 with TRBJ1-2; TRBD1 agrees at 7 bases. Per the germline V gene, CDR1 is MNHEY and CDR2 is SMNVEV (reference sequence). This CDR3 has 14 amino acids. The J segment lost 2 bases and the V segment lost 4 bases, leaving 4 bases of the junction unmatched. The CDR3 reads CASSSRDSNYGYTF. CDR3 bases: TGTGCCAGCAGTTCCCGGGACAGCAACTATGGCTACACCTTC.

This chain links TRBV19 with TRBJ2-7; weak D call: TRBD1 (6 bases). Germline CDR1 and CDR2: LNHDA and SQIVND (reference sequence). Trimming removed 5 bases from V and 3 bases from J, with 11 bases in between. This CDR3 has 13 residues. The CDR3 DNA follows: TGTGCCAGTAGTGAGGACAGTTACTACGAGCAGTACTTC. Translation: CASSEDSYYEQYF.